Listed below are T cell receptor beta chains from one sample, sequenced in a study of control samples from healthy donors and cancer patients. This table comes from immunoSEQ multiplex PCR, and its TCRdb copy is limited to in-frame clones, with some not included. Seen here are about 120,000 clones, around nine tenths observed once, and the top ten hold 9% to 14%. Sample: blood. The source of these receptors is a man under 40 in good health. Each CDR3 is given with its conserved first and last residue. The D gene is left open where the match is weak. Part of the rows lack a size; the others show once, few, many or a class for expanded clones.

clone_size	v_call	d_call	j_call	cdr3_aa	cdr3_nt
NA	TRBV5-1	TRBD1	TRBJ1-4	CASGLTGVGGEKLFF	TGCGCCAGCGGTCTAACAGGGGTCGGTGGTGAAAAACTGTTTTTT
few	TRBV5-6	NA	TRBJ1-2	CASSFPTGRGYTF	TGTGCCAGCAGCTTCCCGACAGGAAGGGGCTACACCTTC
once	TRBV12-5	NA	TRBJ2-2	CASGSVNTGELFF	TGTGCTAGTGGTTCCGTCAACACCGGGGAGCTGTTTTTT
NA	TRBV7-2	NA	TRBJ2-3	CASSLTLEVSTQYF	TGTGCCAGCAGCTTGACCTTGGAGGTCAGCACGCAGTATTTT
NA	TRBV6-6	TRBD1	TRBJ2-7	CASRIQGATYEQYF	TGTGCCAGCAGAATACAGGGGGCCACCTACGAGCAGTACTTC
NA	TRBV5-1	TRBD1	TRBJ2-6	CASSFVGTGRSGANVLTF	TGCGCCAGCAGCTTCGTCGGGACAGGTCGCTCTGGGGCCAACGTCCTGACTTTC
NA	TRBV6-6	TRBD2	TRBJ2-3	CASSVTSGGVSTDTQYF	TGTGCCAGCAGTGTAACTAGCGGGGGTGTGAGCACAGATACGCAGTATTTT
NA	TRBV7-2	NA	TRBJ2-1	CASSLAIDTSHNEQFF	TGTGCCAGCAGCTTAGCCATAGATACCTCGCACAATGAGCAGTTCTTC
NA	TRBV5-4	NA	TRBJ2-5	CASSLKRGETQYF	TGTGCCAGCAGCTTAAAGCGCGGGGAGACCCAGTACTTC
NA	TRBV6-5	NA	TRBJ2-2	CASRRDNTGELFF	TGTGCCAGCAGGCGGGACAACACCGGGGAGCTGTTTTTT
NA	TRBV7-3	TRBD2	TRBJ2-1	CASSTGLAGSSYNEQFF	TGTGCCAGCAGCACGGGACTAGCGGGGAGCTCCTACAATGAGCAGTTCTTC
NA	TRBV12-3/TRBV12-4	NA	TRBJ1-2	CASRQGGYGYTF	TGTGCCAGCAGACAGGGTGGCTATGGCTACACCTTC
NA	TRBV18	NA	TRBJ2-2	CASSLGGYLNTGELFF	TGTGCCAGCTCTCTGGGGGGCTACTTGAACACCGGGGAGCTGTTTTTT
NA	TRBV5-1	TRBD1	TRBJ2-7	CASSLGGQPYSYEQYF	TGCGCCAGCAGCTTGGGGGGACAGCCTTACTCCTACGAGCAGTACTTC
few	TRBV24-1	NA	TRBJ1-1	CATRANPMTTEAFF	TGTGCCACCAGGGCAAACCCGATGACTACTGAAGCTTTCTTT
once	TRBV4-1	NA	TRBJ1-2	CASSPRIETYYGYTF	TGCGCCAGCAGCCCAAGGATAGAAACCTACTATGGCTACACCTTC
NA	TRBV5-1	NA	TRBJ1-1	CASSLRTVNTEAFF	TGCGCCAGCAGCTTAAGGACAGTCAACACTGAAGCTTTCTTT
NA	TRBV2	NA	TRBJ1-2	CASGSYYGYTF	TGTGCCAGCGGATCCTACTATGGCTACACCTTC
NA	TRBV5-1	TRBD1	TRBJ2-6	CASSDRTGGGSGANVLTF	TGCGCCAGCAGCGACCGGACAGGGGGAGGCTCTGGGGCCAACGTCCTGACTTTC
NA	TRBV11-3	NA	TRBJ1-1	CASSLGGGRNTEAFF	TGTGCCAGCAGCTTAGGTGGGGGGCGGAACACTGAAGCTTTCTTT
few	TRBV27	TRBD1	TRBJ2-7	CASRSDRTYEQYF	TGTGCCAGCCGGTCGGACAGGACCTACGAGCAGTACTTC
NA	TRBV6-1	TRBD1	TRBJ2-1	CASSEPRTGYSYNEQFF	TGTGCCAGCAGTGAACCTCGGACAGGCTACTCCTACAATGAGCAGTTCTTC